The 32 T cell receptor beta chains presented below share a single source sample, sequenced in a study of T-cell reconstitution after alpha-beta-depleted transplantation in children. A library of TCRbeta sequences, prepared with unique molecular identifiers, was generated. TCRdb reanalysed the PCR reads using MiXCR and keeps one entry per CDR3 protein. The sample contains 600,000 to 700,000 distinct CDR3 sequences, about 12% of which appear only once. Specimen: PBMCs, collected before TCRalphabeta/CD19-depleted stem cell transplant. Receptors were obtained from a girl aged 2-10 years with congenital amegakaryocytic thrombocytopenia, due to receive a stem cell transplant.

V usage is TRBV28 and J usage is TRBJ2-6; no reliable D call. V lost 5 bases, J lost 0 bases, and 5 bases lay in between. CDR1 is MDHEN, CDR2 SYDVKM, per germline. CDR3 length: 14 amino acids. The CDR3 sequence: CASSVPSGANVLTF. DNA for the CDR3: TGTGCCAGCAGTGTCCCCTCTGGGGCCAACGTCCTGACTTTC. The whole variable domain, filled in from reference TRBV28 and TRBJ2-6, reads DVKVTQSSRYLVKRTGEKVFLECVQDMDHENMFWYRQDPGLGLRLIYFSYDVKMKEKGDIPEGYSVSREKKERFSLILESASTNQTSMYLCASSVPSGANVLTFGAGSRLTVL.

The table lists this clonotype with a few counts. V and J are TRBV20-1 and TRBJ2-3; 13 bases line up with TRBD2. J gave up 0 bases and V 6 bases, and 6 bases lay outside the gene matches. Per the germline V gene, CDR1 is DFQATT and CDR2 is SNEGSKA (reference sequence). The CDR3 is made up of 16 amino acids. The CDR3 spells CSAPGTSGASTDTQYF. As DNA, the CDR3 is TGCAGTGCGCCCGGGACTAGCGGGGCTAGCACAGATACGCAGTATTTT.

This clonotype showed up many times. The CDR3 here is CASSSTGVVSTEAFF. The CDR3 coding sequence is TGCGCCAGCAGCTCGACAGGGGTTGTGAGCACTGAAGCTTTCTTT. The chain couples TRBV5-1 to TRBJ1-1; 8 bases line up with TRBD1. The V and J ends lost 3 bases and 4 bases, in that order; junction bases with no gene match: 8. Germline V gives CDR1 SGHRS, CDR2 YFSETQ. This CDR3 is built from 15 residues.

This clonotype appeared a few times. The CDR3 loop reads CASSRAHVEETQYF. Here the CDR3 DNA reads TGTGCCAGCTCACGGGCACACGTTGAAGAGACCCAGTACTTC. V is TRBV18 and J is TRBJ2-5; no definite D call. CDR3 length: 14 residues. V lost 4 bases, J lost 3 bases, and 12 bases lay in between. The germline gives CDR1 KGHSH, CDR2 LQKENI.

The genes are TRBV18 and TRBJ2-2, with TRBD1 identical over 9 bases. CDR1 is KGHSH and CDR2 is LQKENI in the germline V gene. The CDR3 sequence is 15 residues long. V dropped 0 bases and J dropped 4; count of bases not matched to a gene: 0. CDR3 residues: CASSPPGQGTGELFF. In nucleotides, the CDR3 is TGTGCCAGCTCACCACCGGGACAGGGCACCGGGGAGCTGTTTTTT.

V gene TRBV5-1 combines with J gene TRBJ2-5, with 8 bases lining up with TRBD1. The germline V gene encodes CDR1 SGHRS and CDR2 YFSETQ. The V segment lost 0 bases and the J segment 3 bases; nucleotides outside the gene matches: 13. The CDR3 runs to 18 residues. The CDR3 nucleotides read TGCGCCAGCAGCTTGGGAAACCCGACAGGGGCGCCGAAAGAGACCCAGTACTTC. Translated, it gives CASSLGNPTGAPKETQYF.

There are a few counts of this clonotype. This CDR3 reads CATRTAGTGELFF. The DNA of the CDR3 is TGTGCCACCCGGACGGCCGGGACCGGGGAGCTGTTTTTT. This sequence joins TRBV24-1 and TRBJ2-2; D is ambiguous. The CDR3 consists of 13 residues. With 9 bases removed from V and 5 bases from J, the gap between germline ends came to 12 bases. Germline CDR1 is KGHDR and CDR2 is SFDVKD.

Many counts were recorded for this clonotype. The chain couples TRBV5-1 to TRBJ2-2; the D is unclear. Between the trimmed V and J ends, which lost 0 bases and 1 base, there was a span of 4 bases. The CDR3 totals 14 residues. CDR1 is SGHRS, CDR2 YFSETQ, per germline. Here the CDR3 reads CASSLDRNTGELFF. DNA for the CDR3: TGCGCCAGCAGCTTGGACAGGAACACCGGGGAGCTGTTTTTT. Combining the CDR3 with reference TRBV5-1 and TRBJ2-2 gives the whole variable domain KAGVTQTPRYLIKTRGQQVTLSCSPISGHRSVSWYQQTPGQGLQFLFEYFSETQRNKGNFPGRFSGRQFSNSRSEMNVSTLELGDSALYLCASSLDRNTGELFFGEGSRLTVL.

The chain uses TRBV29-1 and TRBJ2-1; tentative D call: TRBD2 (6 bases). Germline values: CDR1 SQVTM, CDR2 ANQGSEA. V was cut by 4 bases and J by 0 bases, with 10 bases left in between. This CDR3 comprises 14 residues. CDR3 region: CSVGGRDSYNEQFF. The CDR3 DNA reads as TGCAGCGTTGGCGGGCGGGACTCCTACAATGAGCAGTTCTTC.

This clonotype was seen repeatedly, ten times or more. The DNA of the CDR3 is TGTGCCAGCAGCCGGGACCCCTTGGATACGCAGTATTTT. Its protein is CASSRDPLDTQYF. The chain employs TRBV7-8 and TRBJ2-3; either TRBD1 or TRBD2 may supply D (5 bases each). The CDR3 is 13 residues long. In germline, CDR1 is SGHVS, CDR2 FQNEAQ. V was trimmed by 5 bases and J by 6 bases, leaving 12 bases between them.

This clonotype was seen at least ten times. The V and J genes are TRBV5-1 and TRBJ2-4; perhaps TRBD1 as D (5 bases). V lost 3 bases and J lost 3, with 13 bases in between. The CDR3 has 15 residues. The germline CDR1 and CDR2 sequences are SGHRS and YFSETQ. For the CDR3, the DNA is TGCGCCAGCAGCTCCGGCGACAGAAACAAAAACATTCAGTACTTC. Encoded protein: CASSSGDRNKNIQYF.

J is TRBJ2-3 and V is TRBV12-3 or TRBV12-4; D possibly corresponds to TRBD1 (6 bases). The CDR3 is made up of 14 amino acids. V dropped 6 bases and J dropped 4 bases, with 14 bases sitting between them. CDR3 bases: TGTGCCAGCAGAATGGGCAGGGGTGCAGATACGCAGTATTTT. Encoded protein: CASRMGRGADTQYF.

This clonotype was counted at least ten times. J is TRBJ1-4 and V is TRBV28; 7 bases fit TRBD1. Germline-derived CDR1 and CDR2 are MDHEN and SYDVKM. CDR3 length: 14 residues. V lost 1 base and J lost 8; bases outside the gene matches: 4. The CDR3 nucleotides are TGTGCCAGCAGTTTATTGGACAGGATCGAAAAACTGTTTTTT. Translated, it gives CASSLLDRIEKLFF.

The chain employs TRBV11-2 and TRBJ2-6; no definite D call. The CDR3 has 18 residues. The germline V gene encodes CDR1 SGHAT and CDR2 FQNNGV. V gave up 2 bases and J gave up 2 bases, with 16 bases separating them. The CDR3 loop reads CASSLRVGRNPGANVLTF. CDR3 nucleotides: TGTGCCAGCAGCTTAAGGGTCGGCAGGAACCCTGGGGCCAACGTCCTGACTTTC.

The chain's CDR3 is CASRPGQGIGEQYF. The CDR3 nucleotides read TGTGCCAGCAGACCGGGACAGGGTATTGGCGAGCAGTACTTC. The chain employs TRBV12-3 or TRBV12-4 and TRBJ2-7; 9 bases agree with TRBD1. V gave up 6 bases and J gave up 6 bases; unmatched junction bases: 9. The CDR3 is 14 amino acids.

To note about this clonotype: A junction boundary mismatches the germline segment, possibly from a read error. The CDR3 reads CVSSMSLLSNQPQHF. The CDR3 coding sequence is TGTGTCAGTAGTATGAGTCTTCTTAGCAATCAGCCCCAGCATTTT. The genes are TRBV19 and TRBJ1-5, with D hard to call. The CDR3 length is 15 residues. CDR1 is LNHDA and CDR2 is SQIVND in the germline V gene (reference sequence).

There are a few counts of this clonotype. The chain is built from TRBV20-1 and TRBJ2-7, with D unresolved. The CDR3 has 14 residues. Trimming stripped 3 bases from V and 3 bases from J, with 15 bases between. Germline lookup yields CDR1 DFQATT and CDR2 SNEGSKA (reference sequence). Here the CDR3 reads CSARSPMMNYEQYF. CDR3 nucleotide sequence: TGCAGTGCTAGGTCCCCGATGATGAACTACGAGCAGTACTTC.

This clonotype was found a few times. The gene calls are TRBV12-3 or TRBV12-4 and TRBJ2-3; no clear D. The CDR3 has 13 amino acids. Trimming left V 5 bases short and J 4 bases short, with 10 bases between. The CDR3 region has the DNA TGTGCCAGCAGTCTCGCTGAGCCAGATACGCAGTATTTT. Translated: CASSLAEPDTQYF.

The table lists this clonotype with many counts. The chain uses TRBV28 and TRBJ1-5; D gene ambiguous. Trimming left V 5 bases short and J 4 bases short, with 9 bases between. Per the germline V gene, CDR1 is MDHEN and CDR2 is SYDVKM. The CDR3 runs 13 residues. DNA for the CDR3: TGTGCCAGCAGTCGTCCCCGGAATCAGCCCCAGCATTTT. Its protein product is CASSRPRNQPQHF.

CDR3 nucleotides: TGCAGTGCTAGTGATCAGGACAGTGGCTATGGCTACACCTTC. It encodes CSASDQDSGYGYTF. The chain uses TRBV20-1 and TRBJ1-2; TRBD1 is a possible D gene (6 bases). Germline CDR1 and CDR2: DFQATT and SNEGSKA (reference sequence). The CDR3 spans 14 residues. V dropped 3 bases and J dropped 4 bases, with 15 bases sitting between them.

A note on this clonotype: A read error is possible here, since a much larger clone lies one base away. The V and J genes are TRBV27 and TRBJ2-3; D is ambiguous. This CDR3 is 14 amino acids long. V was clipped by 6 bases and J by 2 bases, with 12 bases between them. From germline, CDR1 is MNHEY and CDR2 SMNVEV (reference sequence). The CDR3 coding sequence is TGTGCCAGCAGATTGACTTTGGCCACAGATACGCAGTATTTT. Its protein is CASRLTLATDTQYF.

This clonotype showed up just a few times. The chain recombines TRBV27 with TRBJ2-1, with D perhaps being TRBD1 or TRBD2 (5 bases each). Between the trimmed V and J ends, which lost 6 bases and 7 bases, there was a span of 16 bases. Germline CDR1 is MNHEY and CDR2 is SMNVEV (reference sequence). The CDR3 is 14 residues long. In nucleotides, the CDR3 is TGTGCCAGCAGCCCCGGGACGAAGGGTAATGAGCAGTTCTTC. Translating it yields CASSPGTKGNEQFF.

This clonotype occurred many times. V and J are TRBV5-1 and TRBJ2-3; tentatively, D is TRBD2 (6 bases). Germline CDR1 SGHRS, CDR2 YFSETQ. This CDR3 contains 15 residues. The V end lost 0 bases, the J end lost 2 bases, and 10 bases lay between the germline ends. The CDR3 spells CASSLGGGPTDTQYF. Written as DNA, the CDR3 is TGCGCCAGCAGCTTGGGGGGAGGTCCCACAGATACGCAGTATTTT.

This rearrangement joins TRBV25-1 to TRBJ2-2; no clear D gene. Germline CDR1 MGHDK, CDR2 SYGVNS. V was trimmed by 6 bases and J by 6 bases, leaving 5 bases between them. The CDR3 consists of 11 residues. Here the CDR3 DNA reads TGTGCCAGCAGGTCCCCCGGGGAGCTGTTTTTT. Protein sequence: CASRSPGELFF.

The chain links TRBV6-1 to TRBJ2-5; weak D call: TRBD1 (6 bases). Trimming pared 5 bases from V and 1 base from J, leaving 17 bases between. This CDR3 is 16 amino acids long. Germline V gives CDR1 MNHNS, CDR2 SASEGT. CDR3 bases: TGTGCCAGCAGTCCTACCTGGGGGCGGATCCAAGAGACCCAGTACTTC. Amino acid sequence: CASSPTWGRIQETQYF.

This clonotype was counted many times. V gene TRBV28 combines with J gene TRBJ2-1, with D uncertain. Germline CDR1 reads MDHEN; CDR2 reads SYDVKM. Trimming stripped 3 bases from V and 9 bases from J, with 6 bases between. The CDR3 has 11 residues. The CDR3: CASSFTGEQFF. The CDR3 bases are TGTGCCAGCAGTTTTACCGGTGAGCAGTTCTTC.

This clonotype was seen more than once but under ten times. V and J are TRBV28 and TRBJ2-2, with 9 bases matching TRBD2. V gave up 5 bases and J gave up 0 bases; unmatched junction bases: 4. Germline assignment: CDR1 MDHEN and CDR2 SYDVKM. CDR3 size: 16 residues. CDR3 DNA: TGTGCCAGCAGTAGCGGGGGGAATCCGAACACCGGGGAGCTGTTTTTT. This codes for CASSSGGNPNTGELFF.

Notes on this clonotype: A much larger clone sits a single nucleotide away, making a read error possible. The chain uses TRBV12-3 or TRBV12-4 and TRBJ2-1; TRBD2 is a possible D gene (6 bases). CDR3 length: 14 residues. The CDR3 coding sequence is TGTGCCAGCAGTCCGCAACTGGACTACAATGAGCAGTCCTTC. It codes for CASSPQLDYNEQSF.

This clonotype is a singleton in its sample. No DNA is shown, since the ends of the CDR3 on it are uncertain; the CDR3 is the one TCRdb lists. CDR3 residues: CASSLFGGGSYELYF. This chain uses TRBV7-8 with TRBJ2-7. From its first to its last residue, the CDR3 has 15 amino acids. The V gene's germline CDR1 is SGHVS and CDR2 FQNEAQ.

V usage is TRBV5-1 and J usage is TRBJ1-1, with D possibly matching TRBD1 (5 bases). V dropped 4 bases and J dropped 8 bases, with 15 bases sitting between them. The CDR3 loop spans 13 amino acids. In germline, CDR1 is SGHRS, CDR2 YFSETQ. CDR3 DNA sequence: TGCGCCAGCAGCACCCCCGGGACTCCGGAAGCTTTCTTT. It yields the protein CASSTPGTPEAFF.

In this sample, this clonotype turned up many times. This chain connects TRBV28 to TRBJ2-7, with a possible D match to TRBD2 (5 bases). Per the germline V gene, CDR1 is MDHEN and CDR2 is SYDVKM. There are 14 residues in the CDR3. The V end lost 7 bases, the J end lost 2 bases, and 15 bases lay between the germline ends. CDR3 DNA sequence: TGTGCCAGCAAGGAGGCTGGAAGTACCTACGAGCAGTACTTC. Protein sequence: CASKEAGSTYEQYF.

The sample holds many counts of this clonotype. The chain joins TRBV29-1 to TRBJ2-3, with a possible D match to TRBD2 (5 bases). The CDR3 contains 13 residues. V was clipped by 6 bases and J by 4 bases, with 14 bases between them. Germline V CDR1 and CDR2: SQVTM, ANQGSEA. The CDR3 DNA sequence: TGCAGCGTAGCCCCCCGACTATCAGATACGCAGTATTTT. Encoded protein: CSVAPRLSDTQYF.